This T cell receptor beta chain appears in the sequencing data of a study of T-cell memory formation after mild COVID-19. Regarding the study as a whole: Those CD4+ clones that contracted were mainly in CM and EM (CD8+ ones in EMRA).

After 5'RACE with constant-segment primers, TCR alpha and TCR beta cDNA libraries carrying sample barcodes and UMIs were obtained. TCRdb passed the 5' RACE reads through MiXCR, listing each CDR3 protein once. Found here are more than 450,000 distinct CDR3 sequences, more than 15% of them singletons; the top ten hold 12%. This clonotype was picked up a small number of times. Its antigen is still unknown. Trimming at V came to 4 bases and at J to 3 bases, leaving 4 bases not matched to a gene. CDR1 is MNHNY and CDR2 is SVGAGI in the germline V gene (reference sequence). This CDR3 region has 15 residues.

The clonotype comes from an adult woman who had mild COVID-19 (a few samples of this study predate the infection). Cell type and time point are not known. The chain carries TRBV6-6 and TRBJ1-3, with 9 bases aligning to TRBD1. Sequencing input: PBMCs or a T cell subset sorted from them (not recorded which). CDR3 region: CASSLQGAVGNTIYF. The DNA for the CDR3 is TGTGCCAGCAGTTTACAGGGGGCTGTTGGAAACACCATATATTTT.